This T cell receptor (beta chain) came from a study of T cell responses to AZD1222 COVID-19 vaccine. Regarding this clone: Its antigen is currently unknown.

The length of the CDR3 is 15 residues. Germline V gene lookup returns CDR1 SEHNR and CDR2 FQNEAQ (reference sequence). Trimming took 6 bases from V and 4 from J; bases not matched to a gene: 11. Study-wide results and limits: CD4 TCRs associated with vaccination spanned spike, dominating at 160-218 and 743-854.

Profiling relied on immunoSEQ multiplex PCR, and the TCRdb table lists in-frame clones only, not all of them. The sample lists some 140,000 clones, 92% occurring once. The sequenced sample was peripheral blood, obtained on day 0 of AZD1222 vaccination. The rearrangement links TRBV7-9 to TRBJ1-1, with 7 bases fitting TRBD1. The sequence was obtained from an adult in good health. CDR3 coding DNA: TGTGCCAGCAGTGTTTGGGACAGCTTTACCACTGAAGCTTTCTTT. This gives the protein CASSVWDSFTTEAFF.